These 22 T cell receptor beta chains originate from one sample sequenced in a study of technical replicates of blood from a few donors. Here immunoSEQ multiplex PCR was the method, and the copy in TCRdb shows in-frame clones only, minus some. The sample holds fewer than 95,000 clones, about 94% seen once. Specimen: T cells isolated from PBMCs. The receptors derive from a human donor in good health.

In DNA form, the CDR3 reads TGCGCCAGCAGAGGCCAGGGGTTACGGGAGCAGTTCTTC. This sequence encodes CASRGQGLREQFF. This chain links TRBV4-1 with TRBJ2-1; tentatively, D is TRBD1 (6 bases). The CDR3 extends over 13 amino acids. The V and J ends lost 6 bases and 10 bases respectively, with 16 bases between them. Germline V gene lookup returns CDR1 MGHRA and CDR2 YSYEKL.

The V and J genes are TRBV11-2 and TRBJ2-7, with 8 bases identical to TRBD2. The J segment lost 3 bases and the V segment lost 6 bases, leaving 13 bases of the junction unmatched. The CDR3 contains 16 residues. Germline V gene data show CDR1 as SGHAT and CDR2 as FQNNGV. The CDR3 nucleotides are TGTGCCAGCAGTAGAGGCCCCGGGACTAGTGACTACGAGCAGTACTTC. It translates to CASSRGPGTSDYEQYF.

CDR3 sequence: CASSQVGQKLNQPQHF. Written as DNA, the CDR3 is TGCGCCAGCAGCCAAGTTGGGCAGAAGTTAAATCAGCCCCAGCATTTT. V gene TRBV4-1 combines with J gene TRBJ1-5; no firm D call. The CDR3 is made up of 16 amino acids. The germline CDR1 and CDR2 sequences are MGHRA and YSYEKL. V lost 1 base and J 4 bases, leaving 14 bases between the germline ends.

The gene calls are TRBV10-3 and TRBJ2-7; D is ambiguous. The CDR3 loop spans 12 amino acids. The ends were cut back, 6 bases at V and 0 bases at J, with 6 bases in the middle. Germline values: CDR1 ENHRY, CDR2 SYGVKD. CDR3 region: CAISARSYEQYF. The CDR3 DNA follows: TGTGCCATCAGCGCGCGCTCCTACGAGCAGTACTTC.

The chain carries TRBV27 and TRBJ1-2, with unresolved D. The CDR3 has 14 amino acids. Trimming took 5 bases from V and 5 from J, leaving 15 bases between them. Germline V gene sequence: CDR1 MNHEY, CDR2 SMNVEV (reference sequence). In DNA form, the CDR3 reads TGTGCCAGCAGTGAAAGGCGGCGTGGGTATGGCTACACCTTC. This encodes CASSERRRGYGYTF.

This clone was picked up a small number of times. The V call is TRBV2, the J call TRBJ1-3, with D possibly being TRBD1 (5 bases). This CDR3 region has 12 residues. Trimming shortened V by 6 bases and J by 3 bases, and 6 bases separated the two germline ends. Germline V gene data show CDR1 as SNHLY and CDR2 as FYNNEI. The CDR3 is CASSGGGNTIYF. CDR3 coding DNA: TGTGCCAGCAGCGGGGGTGGAAACACCATATATTTT.

The rearrangement uses TRBV5-1 and TRBJ2-1, with 8 nucleotides matching TRBD2. This CDR3 spans 16 amino acids. Per germline, CDR1 SGHRS and CDR2 YFSETQ. Trimming removed 0 bases from V and 8 bases from J; junction bases left unmatched: 10. This CDR3 reads CASSLGAGGGYDEQFF. The CDR3 region has the DNA TGCGCCAGCAGCTTGGGGGCGGGAGGTGGGTATGATGAGCAGTTCTTC. Full variable domain (missing parts from reference TRBV5-1 and TRBJ2-1): KAGVTQTPRYLIKTRGQQVTLSCSPISGHRSVSWYQQTPGQGLQFLFEYFSETQRNKGNFPGRFSGRQFSNSRSEMNVSTLELGDSALYLCASSLGAGGGYDEQFFGPGTRLTVL.

V usage is TRBV5-5 and J usage is TRBJ2-5; D is unresolved. This CDR3 is built from 11 residues. Germline V gene data show CDR1 as SGHKS and CDR2 as YYEKEE (reference sequence). V was pared by 4 bases and J by 2 bases, with 3 bases between. The chain's CDR3 is CASSQQETQYF. The CDR3 DNA reads TGTGCCAGCAGCCAACAAGAGACCCAGTACTTC.

The V gene is TRBV27, the J gene TRBJ2-5; 7 bases match TRBD2. CDR1 and CDR2 from the germline V gene are MNHEY and SMNVEV (reference sequence). This CDR3 comprises 16 residues. Losses at the gene ends were 5 bases for V and 2 bases for J; bases not matched to a gene: 11. CDR3 sequence: CASSNNRGLIQETQYF. The DNA of the CDR3 is TGTGCCAGCAGTAACAACCGGGGACTAATTCAAGAGACCCAGTACTTC.

This chain connects TRBV7-3 to TRBJ2-2, with D unresolved. The germline gives CDR1 SGHTA, CDR2 FQGTGA. The CDR3 is 14 residues long. Trimming cost V 10 bases and J 1 base, with 13 bases left between them. CDR3 bases: TGTGCCACGAGCCCGAACCAGAACACCGGGGAGCTGTTTTTT. It translates to CATSPNQNTGELFF.

This clone is a singleton in its sample. The gene calls are TRBV9 and TRBJ2-7, with TRBD2 matching 11 bases. Per germline, CDR1 SGDLS and CDR2 YYNGEE. The CDR3 is 15 residues long. The V and J ends lost 4 bases and 1 base, in that order; junction bases with no gene match: 4. CDR3: CASSLAGGPSYEQYF. The CDR3, as DNA: TGTGCCAGCAGCTTAGCGGGGGGGCCGTCCTACGAGCAGTACTTC.

This clone appeared a single time. The CDR3 loop is CASTVREGTYNEQFF. In DNA, the CDR3 is TGTGCCAGCACCGTAAGGGAGGGAACCTACAATGAGCAGTTCTTC. V usage is TRBV6-6 and J usage is TRBJ2-1, with 7 bases aligning to TRBD2. Trimming removed 7 bases from V and 2 bases from J; junction bases left unmatched: 8. Germline lookup yields CDR1 MNHNY and CDR2 SVGAGI (reference sequence). The CDR3 spans 15 residues.

DNA of the CDR3: TGTGCCAGCAGCCCAGCCGCAGGGGCCTCTGGAAACACCATATATTTT. This codes for CASSPAAGASGNTIYF. V is TRBV7-2 and J is TRBJ1-3, with D possibly TRBD1 on 6 matching bases. The CDR3 spans 16 residues. Between the trimmed V and J ends, which lost 5 bases and 0 bases, there was a span of 14 bases. Looked up from germline, CDR1 is SGHTA and CDR2 is FQGNSA.

The rearrangement uses TRBV30 and TRBJ2-3; D is ambiguous. Germline loops: CDR1 GTSNPN, CDR2 SVGIG (reference sequence). The CDR3 is 12 residues long. The V end lost 3 bases, the J end lost 4 bases, and 8 bases lay between the germline ends. The CDR3 DNA follows: TGTGCCTGGAGAGCTGATTCAGATACGCAGTATTTT. As protein: CAWRADSDTQYF.

CDR3 residues: CAIALLGTDSGYTF. In DNA, the CDR3 is TGTGCCATCGCCCTACTCGGGACAGACTCTGGCTACACCTTC. This chain joins TRBV2 and TRBJ1-2, with 7 positions matching TRBD1. The V gene's germline CDR1 is SNHLY and CDR2 FYNNEI. The trim removed 10 bases at V and 7 bases at J, leaving 15 bases unmatched. CDR3 length: 14 amino acids.

V is TRBV6-1 and J is TRBJ1-2; D perhaps matches TRBD1 (5 bases). Germline assignment: CDR1 MNHNS and CDR2 SASEGT. CDR3 length: 13 residues. V lost 3 bases and J lost 3, with 8 bases in between. The DNA for the CDR3 is TGTGCCAGCAGTGACGGGGGATACTATGGCTACACCTTC. Translation: CASSDGGYYGYTF.

The chain recombines TRBV2 with TRBJ1-2; 10 nucleotides match TRBD1. Germline loops: CDR1 SNHLY, CDR2 FYNNEI. V was pared by 8 bases and J by 6 bases, with 6 bases of the junction left unmatched. The CDR3 is 13 residues long. CDR3 in amino acids: CASLGQGNHGYTF. DNA of the CDR3: TGTGCCAGCTTGGGACAGGGGAACCATGGCTACACCTTC.

This clone was seen a few times. The chain combines TRBV5-1 with TRBJ2-2; 7 bases fit TRBD2. J lost 0 bases, V lost 1 base, and 3 bases had no gene match. This CDR3 region has 16 residues. CDR1 and CDR2 (germline): SGHRS, YFSETQ. CDR3 DNA: TGCGCCAGCAGCTTGTTGGGAGGGACGAACACCGGGGAGCTGTTTTTT. Its protein is CASSLLGGTNTGELFF.

The genes are TRBV27 and TRBJ1-5, with TRBD1 matching 10 bases. The CDR3 is made up of 17 amino acids. Germline CDR1 is MNHEY and CDR2 is SMNVEV (reference sequence). V shed 2 bases and J 6 bases; nucleotides not matched to a gene: 10. The CDR3 protein is CASSLQTGGSYGQPQHF. The CDR3 coding sequence is TGTGCCAGCAGTTTACAGACAGGGGGCTCATACGGTCAGCCCCAGCATTTT.

J is TRBJ1-3 and V is TRBV7-6; D not certain. Germline-derived CDR1 and CDR2 are SGHVS and FNYEAQ. V shed 2 bases and J shed 4 bases, with 15 bases lying between them. The CDR3 contains 16 residues. As DNA, the CDR3 is TGTGCCAGCAGCTTATTTGAGGGTGGAGTCGGAAACACCATATATTTT. Its protein product is CASSLFEGGVGNTIYF.

This clone came up once. The chain combines TRBV5-1 with TRBJ1-3, with 7 bases matching TRBD1. This CDR3 has 16 residues. V lost 1 base to trimming and J lost 3 bases; unmatched junction nucleotides: 7. Germline CDR1 SGHRS, CDR2 YFSETQ. CDR3 DNA sequence: TGCGCCAGCAGCTTGTCTGCAGGGGGGTTTGGAAACACCATATATTTT. Amino acids: CASSLSAGGFGNTIYF.

Here the CDR3 DNA reads TGTGCCAGCAGGCCCCTGGGAGGGTTAGGAACAGATACGCAGTATTTT. Translated, it gives CASRPLGGLGTDTQYF. The chain couples TRBV28 to TRBJ2-3; 7 nucleotides match TRBD2. The CDR3 sequence is 16 residues long. Germline V gene data show CDR1 as MDHEN and CDR2 as SYDVKM. After removal of 6 bases from V and 3 bases from J, the junction contained 12 bases not matched to a gene.